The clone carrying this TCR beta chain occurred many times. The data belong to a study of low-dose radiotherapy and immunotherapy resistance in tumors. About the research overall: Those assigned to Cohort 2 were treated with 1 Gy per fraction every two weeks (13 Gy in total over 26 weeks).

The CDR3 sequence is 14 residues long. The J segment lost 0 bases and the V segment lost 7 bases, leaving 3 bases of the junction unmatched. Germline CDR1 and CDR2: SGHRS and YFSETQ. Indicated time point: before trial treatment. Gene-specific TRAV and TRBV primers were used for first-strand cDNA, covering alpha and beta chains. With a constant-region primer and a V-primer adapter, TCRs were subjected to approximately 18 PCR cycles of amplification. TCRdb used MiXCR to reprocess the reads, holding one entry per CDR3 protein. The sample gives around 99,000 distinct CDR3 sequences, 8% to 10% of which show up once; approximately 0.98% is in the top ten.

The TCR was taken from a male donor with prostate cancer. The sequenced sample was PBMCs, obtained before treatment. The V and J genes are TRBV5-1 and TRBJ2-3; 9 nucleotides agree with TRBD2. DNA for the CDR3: TGCGCCAGCGGGCTAGCGGGAAGCACAGATACGCAGTATTTT. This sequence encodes CASGLAGSTDTQYF.